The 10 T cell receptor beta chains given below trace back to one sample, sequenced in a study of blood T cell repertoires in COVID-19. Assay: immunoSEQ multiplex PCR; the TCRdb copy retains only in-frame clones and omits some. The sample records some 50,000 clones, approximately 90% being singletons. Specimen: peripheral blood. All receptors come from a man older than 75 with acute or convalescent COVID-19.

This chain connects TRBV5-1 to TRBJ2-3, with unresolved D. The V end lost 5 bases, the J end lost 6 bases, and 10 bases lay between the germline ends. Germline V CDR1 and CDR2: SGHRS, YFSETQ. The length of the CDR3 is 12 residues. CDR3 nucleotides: TGCGCCAGCAGTTTTGCGATTGATACGCAGTATTTT. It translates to CASSFAIDTQYF.

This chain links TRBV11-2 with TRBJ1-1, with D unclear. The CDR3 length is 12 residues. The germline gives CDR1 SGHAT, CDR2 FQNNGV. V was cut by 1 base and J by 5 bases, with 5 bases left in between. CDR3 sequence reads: CASSLVRTEAFF. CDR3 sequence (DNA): TGTGCCAGCAGCTTAGTGCGGACTGAAGCTTTCTTT.

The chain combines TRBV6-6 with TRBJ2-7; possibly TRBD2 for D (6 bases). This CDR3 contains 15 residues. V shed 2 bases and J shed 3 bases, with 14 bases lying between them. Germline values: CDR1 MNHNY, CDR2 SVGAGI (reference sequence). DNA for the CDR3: TGTGCCAGCAGTTACGAAGCGGGTCAGGGCTACGAGCAGTACTTC. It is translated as CASSYEAGQGYEQYF.

CDR3: CASTPRNEQFF. CDR3 nucleotide sequence: TGTGCCAGCACTCCGAGGAATGAGCAGTTCTTC. The chain combines TRBV12-3 or TRBV12-4 with TRBJ2-1; D uncertain. The CDR3 runs to 11 residues. Trimming removed 7 bases from V and 7 bases from J, with 8 bases in between.

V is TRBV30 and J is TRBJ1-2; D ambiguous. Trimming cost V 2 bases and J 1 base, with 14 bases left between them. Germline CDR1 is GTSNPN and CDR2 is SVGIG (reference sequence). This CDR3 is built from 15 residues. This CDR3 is CAWSPGAWRNYGYTF. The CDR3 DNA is TGTGCCTGGAGTCCAGGCGCCTGGCGTAACTATGGCTACACCTTC.

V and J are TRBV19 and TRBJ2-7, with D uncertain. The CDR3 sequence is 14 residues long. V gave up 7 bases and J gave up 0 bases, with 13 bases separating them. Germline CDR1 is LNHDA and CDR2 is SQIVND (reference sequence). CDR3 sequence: CASTPTLNSYEQYF. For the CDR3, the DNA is TGTGCCAGTACCCCGACACTGAACTCCTACGAGCAGTACTTC.

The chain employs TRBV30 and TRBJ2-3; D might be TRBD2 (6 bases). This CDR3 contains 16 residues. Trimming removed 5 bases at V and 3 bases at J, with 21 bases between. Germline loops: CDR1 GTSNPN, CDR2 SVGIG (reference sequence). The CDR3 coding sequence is TGTGCCTGGGGGACTCTGGACTGGCCTGGAACAGATACGCAGTATTTT. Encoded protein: CAWGTLDWPGTDTQYF. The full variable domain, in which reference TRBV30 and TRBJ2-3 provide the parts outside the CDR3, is SQTIHQWPATLVQPVGSPLSLECTVEGTSNPNLYWYRQAAGRGLQLLFYSVGIGQISSEVPQNLSASRPQDRQFILSSKKLLLSDSGFYLCAWGTLDWPGTDTQYFGPGTRLTVL.

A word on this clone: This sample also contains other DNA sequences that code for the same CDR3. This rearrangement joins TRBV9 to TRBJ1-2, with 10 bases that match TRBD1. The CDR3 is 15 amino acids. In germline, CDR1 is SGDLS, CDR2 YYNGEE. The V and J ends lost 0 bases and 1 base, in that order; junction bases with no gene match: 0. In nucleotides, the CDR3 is TGTGCCAGCAGCGTAGGGACAGGGGGTAACTATGGCTACACCTTC. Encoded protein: CASSVGTGGNYGYTF.

CDR3 nucleotides: TGCGCCAGCAGCCGCCCCGGACAGGGGAGTGGCGCAGCTTTCTTT. It codes for CASSRPGQGSGAAFF. The chain has TRBV5-1 and TRBJ1-1; 9 bases agree with TRBD1. Trimming removed 4 bases from V and 10 bases from J; junction bases left unmatched: 14. Germline V CDR1 and CDR2: SGHRS, YFSETQ. The CDR3 is 15 amino acids.

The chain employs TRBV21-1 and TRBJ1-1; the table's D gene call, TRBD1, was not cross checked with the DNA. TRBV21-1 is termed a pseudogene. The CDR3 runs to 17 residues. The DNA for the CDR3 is TGTGCCAGCAGCAAAGGAGAGAACAGGGGACACGACACTGAAGCTTTCTTT. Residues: CASSKGENRGHDTEAFF.